The next 2 T cell receptor beta chains were all read from a single sample in a study of T cell responses to AZD1222 COVID-19 vaccine. Some clones are missing from TCRdb's copy, which holds only in-frame ones; the method was immunoSEQ multiplex PCR. The sample has about 160,000 clones, more than 80% seen once; the top ten hold about 3.3%. Sequences were derived from peripheral blood, sampled 28 days after the second AZD1222 dose. All receptors derive from an adult who received the AZD1222 COVID-19 vaccine.

V and J are TRBV18 and TRBJ1-6; TRBD1 matches 9 bases. The V gene's germline CDR1 is KGHSH and CDR2 LQKENI. J lost 8 bases, V lost 3 bases, and 5 bases had no gene match. The CDR3 runs to 15 residues. CDR3 region: CASSPGTGKDSPLHF. CDR3 DNA sequence: TGTGCCAGCTCACCTGGGACAGGGAAGGATTCACCCCTCCACTTT.

The chain combines TRBV18 with TRBJ1-1; weak D call: TRBD1 (5 bases). The CDR3 spans 15 residues. The germline V and J ends were trimmed by 3 bases and 0 bases, with 11 bases remaining between them. The germline V gene has CDR1 KGHSH and CDR2 LQKENI. This CDR3 is CASSPRDSMNTEAFF. The CDR3 DNA sequence: TGTGCCAGCTCACCCAGGGATTCTATGAACACTGAAGCTTTCTTT.